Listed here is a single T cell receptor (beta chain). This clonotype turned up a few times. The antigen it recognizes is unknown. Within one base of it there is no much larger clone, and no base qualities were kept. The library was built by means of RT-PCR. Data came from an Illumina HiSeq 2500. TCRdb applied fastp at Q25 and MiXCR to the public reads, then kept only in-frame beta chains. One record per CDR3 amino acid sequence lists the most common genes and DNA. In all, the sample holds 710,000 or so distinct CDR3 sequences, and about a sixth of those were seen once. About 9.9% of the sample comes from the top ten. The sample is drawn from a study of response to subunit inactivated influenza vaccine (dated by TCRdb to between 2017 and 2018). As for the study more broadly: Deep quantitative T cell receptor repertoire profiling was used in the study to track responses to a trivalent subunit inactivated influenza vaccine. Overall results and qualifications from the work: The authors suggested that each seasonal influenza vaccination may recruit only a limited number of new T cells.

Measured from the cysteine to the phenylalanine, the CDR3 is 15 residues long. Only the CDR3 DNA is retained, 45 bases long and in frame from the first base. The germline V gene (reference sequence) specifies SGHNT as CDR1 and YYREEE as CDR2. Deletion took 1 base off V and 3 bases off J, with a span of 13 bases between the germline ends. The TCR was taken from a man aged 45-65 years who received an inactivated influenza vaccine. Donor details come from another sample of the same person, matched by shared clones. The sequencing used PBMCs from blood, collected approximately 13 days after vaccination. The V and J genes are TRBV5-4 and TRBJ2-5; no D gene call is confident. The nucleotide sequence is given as TGTGCCAGCAGCTTGACTGTGCGTACTAAAGAGACCCAGTACTTC. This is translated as CASSLTVRTKETQYF.